In its sample, the clone carrying this TCR beta chain was seen many times. Its specificity is not known. The source of the sample is a study of neurological immune-mediated disorders. Across the study: Of around 35 multiple sclerosis patients, about 31 were relapsing-remitting and 3 secondary progressive. Study observations and caveats: The most TCR clonal expansion was seen in HTLV-1-associated myelopathy, and the least was seen in multiple sclerosis, which fell below healthy controls.

This CDR3 has 13 amino acids. The germline V gene encodes CDR1 DFQATT and CDR2 SNEGSKA (reference sequence). With V trimmed by 5 bases and J by 6 bases, 8 bases remained unmatched. This sample's time point: longitudinal time-point 1 (baseline). With 10-nucleotide random UMIs included, cDNA was synthesized by 5'RACE. Sequencing runs each yielded over 170 million TCR-beta sequences from 15-18 subjects. TCRdb re-called the 5' RACE reads with MiXCR, one entry per CDR3 protein. The sample yields 35,000 to 45,000 distinct CDR3 sequences, around 3.1% seen once. The V gene is TRBV20-1, the J gene TRBJ1-2; TRBD1 matches at 8 bases. The source of this sequence is a woman aged 60-70 years with multiple sclerosis. The sequencing input was PBMCs. CDR3 sequence (DNA): TGCAGTGCTGTTTACTCAGGGGGCCATGGCTACACCTTC. It translates to CSAVYSGGHGYTF.